These 10 T cell receptor beta chains originate from one sample sequenced in a study of cytomegalovirus exposure and HLA in healthy donors. Measured with immunoSEQ multiplex PCR; TCRdb has only the in-frame clones, and not every one. The table records a few hundred thousand clones, 80% to 85% of them present only once. The sequenced sample consisted of PBMCs. The receptors derive from a woman aged 30 to 39 in good health and CMV-seropositive.

This CDR3 reads CASTRGAGIYEQYF. CDR3 sequence (DNA): TGTGCCAGCACCAGGGGGGCAGGGATTTACGAGCAGTACTTC. V gene TRBV6-5 combines with J gene TRBJ2-7, with a tentative D call TRBD1 (7 bases). The length of the CDR3 is 14 residues. Germline values: CDR1 MNHEY, CDR2 SVGAGI. The V gene lost 7 bases and the J gene lost 4 bases, with 17 bases spanning the gap.

The chain employs TRBV7-2 and TRBJ1-2; D is ambiguous. CDR1 and CDR2 from the germline V gene are SGHTA and FQGNSA. Deletions cut 4 bases from V and 1 base from J, with 13 bases between. The CDR3 length is 15 residues. CDR3 region: CASSYWGSDNYGYTF. CDR3 coding DNA: TGTGCCAGCAGCTATTGGGGTAGTGATAACTATGGCTACACCTTC.

This clone was picked up one time. CDR3 DNA sequence: TGCAGCGTTGGCTCCCCTTACGGGAGTGTAGATACGCAGTATTTT. Amino acid sequence: CSVGSPYGSVDTQYF. V gene TRBV29-1 combines with J gene TRBJ2-3; D may be TRBD2 (6 bases). From germline, CDR1 is SQVTM and CDR2 ANQGSEA. CDR3 size: 15 residues. V lost 4 bases and J 5 bases, leaving 19 bases between the germline ends.

The V call is TRBV6-1, the J call TRBJ1-1; a possible D gene is TRBD1 (6 bases). This CDR3 region has 14 residues. The V end lost 11 bases, the J end lost 1 base, and 17 bases lay between the germline ends. Germline V gene sequence: CDR1 MNHNS, CDR2 SASEGT. CDR3 in DNA: TGTGCCGGGTTACAGACAGGCACGAACACTGAAGCTTTCTTT. This codes for CAGLQTGTNTEAFF.

The rearrangement joins TRBV29-1 to TRBJ2-5, with D perhaps TRBD2 (6 bases). Trimming removed 2 bases from V and 5 bases from J, with 9 bases in between. Germline-derived CDR1 and CDR2 are SQVTM and ANQGSEA. The CDR3 extends over 12 amino acids. The CDR3 loop reads CSVEPSAETQYF. The DNA for the CDR3 is TGCAGCGTTGAACCTAGCGCGGAGACCCAGTACTTC. The whole variable domain, remainder taken from reference TRBV29-1 and TRBJ2-5, is SAVISQKPSRDICQRGTSLTIQCQVDSQVTMMFWYRQQPGQSLTLIATANQGSEATYESGFVIDKFPISRPNLTFSTLTVSNMSPEDSSIYLCSVEPSAETQYFGPGTRLLVL.

V and J are TRBV7-9 and TRBJ2-7, with unresolved D. CDR3 length: 11 residues. The V and J ends lost 2 bases and 8 bases respectively, with 7 bases between them. Germline-derived CDR1 and CDR2 are SEHNR and FQNEAQ (reference sequence). The CDR3 DNA is TGTGCCAGCAGCTTAATCAGCAAGCAGTACTTC. This gives the protein CASSLISKQYF.

The chain links TRBV2 to TRBJ1-3; D unclear. This CDR3 region has 13 residues. Trimming removed 1 base from V and 1 base from J, with 2 bases in between. Germline CDR1 is SNHLY and CDR2 is FYNNEI. For the CDR3, the DNA is TGTGCCAGCAGTGAAGATTCTGGAAACACCATATATTTT. Protein product: CASSEDSGNTIYF.

For this clone: The same CDR3 also results from other DNA sequences found in this sample. The gene calls are TRBV9 and TRBJ2-5, with 7 bases aligning to TRBD1. Germline V lookup: CDR1 SGDLS, CDR2 YYNGEE. V lost 0 bases to trimming and J lost 4 bases; unmatched junction nucleotides: 3. The CDR3 sequence is 14 residues long. CDR3 DNA sequence: TGTGCCAGCAGCGTAGCAGGGGGTGGAGAGACCCAGTACTTC. This gives the protein CASSVAGGGETQYF.

V gene TRBV19 combines with J gene TRBJ2-1, with D unresolved. Trimming took off 0 bases at V and 9 bases at J, with 12 bases between the two ends. The CDR3 spans 14 residues. Germline V CDR1 and CDR2: LNHDA, SQIVND (reference sequence). In DNA form, the CDR3 reads TGTGCCAGTAGTATAGATCCCTCAACGCCTGAGCAGTTCTTC. This gives the protein CASSIDPSTPEQFF.

There are a few counts of this clone. The chain has TRBV9 and TRBJ1-1; D remains unclear. Germline assignment: CDR1 SGDLS and CDR2 YYNGEE. The length of the CDR3 is 13 residues. The germline V and J ends were trimmed by 4 bases and 2 bases, with 9 bases remaining between them. The CDR3 sequence is CASSPRINTEAFF. In DNA form, the CDR3 reads TGTGCCAGCAGCCCCCGTATTAACACTGAAGCTTTCTTT.